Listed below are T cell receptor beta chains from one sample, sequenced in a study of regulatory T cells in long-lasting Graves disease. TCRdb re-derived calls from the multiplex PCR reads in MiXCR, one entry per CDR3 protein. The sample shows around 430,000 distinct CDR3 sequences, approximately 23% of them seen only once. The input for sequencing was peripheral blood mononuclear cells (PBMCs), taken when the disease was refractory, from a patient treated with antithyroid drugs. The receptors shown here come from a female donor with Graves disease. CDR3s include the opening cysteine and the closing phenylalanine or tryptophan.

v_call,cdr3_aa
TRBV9,CASSRGDTGTAEETQYF
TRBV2,CASRYLPQETQYF
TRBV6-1,CASRATGGNQPQHF
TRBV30,CAWKESTEAFF
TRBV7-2,CASSLATPGYEQYF
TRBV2,CASDPITRDTQYF
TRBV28,CASSQFDRPYEQYF
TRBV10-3,CAIRRTGVNSGNTIYF
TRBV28,CASRRTPPTYEQYF
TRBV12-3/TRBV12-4,CASSLQRLQGGEAFF
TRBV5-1,CASSLVGRDPRTEAFF
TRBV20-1,CSASVSRGDGGYTF
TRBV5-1,CASSQTPRGSGNTIYF
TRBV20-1,CSARNPTGTGWNEQYF
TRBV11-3,CASSSGFGELFF
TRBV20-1,CSAIPGGNEQYF
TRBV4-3,CASSQVPTSRETQYF
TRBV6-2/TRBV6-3,CASSYHPQGYEQYF
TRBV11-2,CASSLASGGLSSYEQYF
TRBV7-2,CASSRTTTGQRYDYGYTF
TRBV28,CASLSGGNEQYF
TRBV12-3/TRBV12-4,CASSEGQGHGYTF
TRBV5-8,CASSLPEGEQYF
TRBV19,CASSIEGLPNYGYTF
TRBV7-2,CASRGGQSNQPQHF